These 21 T cell receptor beta chains share one sample of origin, sequenced in a study of blood T cell repertoires in COVID-19. Some clones are missing from TCRdb's copy, which holds only in-frame ones; the method was immunoSEQ multiplex PCR. The table records hundreds of thousands of clones, approximately 82% of them present only once. Material: peripheral blood. The source of these receptors is a woman over 75 with acute or convalescent COVID-19.

The chain has TRBV9 and TRBJ1-6; 8 bases map to TRBD1. This CDR3 is built from 16 residues. The trim removed 0 bases at V and 7 bases at J, leaving 6 bases unmatched. The V gene's germline CDR1 is SGDLS and CDR2 YYNGEE. CDR3 in DNA: TGTGCCAGCAGCGTAGGAGGGACAGGAAGGAATTCACCCCTCCACTTT. The encoded protein is CASSVGGTGRNSPLHF. Full variable domain (remainder filled in from reference TRBV9 and TRBJ1-6): DSGVTQTPKHLITATGQRVTLRCSPRSGDLSVYWYQQSLDQGLQFLIQYYNGEERAKGNILERFSAQQFPDLHSELNLSSLELGDSALYFCASSVGGTGRNSPLHFGNGTRLTVT.

The CDR3, as DNA: TGTGCCAGCAGCGCCTCCACCGGTAATGAAAAACTGTTTTTT. This translates into CASSASTGNEKLFF. The chain recombines TRBV9 with TRBJ1-4; D remains unclear. V lost 3 bases to trimming and J lost 4 bases, with 10 bases between them. Per germline, CDR1 SGDLS and CDR2 YYNGEE. This CDR3 has 14 residues.

This clone appeared a single time. The chain employs TRBV7-2 and TRBJ2-5; 15 nucleotides align to TRBD2. Germline CDR1 is SGHTA and CDR2 is FQGNSA. The CDR3 is made up of 15 amino acids. V lost 4 bases to trimming and J lost 5 bases; unmatched junction nucleotides: 2. CDR3 region: CASSSGTSGGETQYF. CDR3 DNA sequence: TGTGCCAGCAGCTCCGGGACTAGCGGGGGGGAGACCCAGTACTTC.

The chain recombines TRBV6-5 with TRBJ2-2, with 10 bases matching TRBD1. The CDR3 contains 16 residues. V lost 4 bases and J lost 2; bases outside the gene matches: 4. Looked up from germline, CDR1 is MNHEY and CDR2 is SVGAGI. The CDR3 DNA reads as TGTGCCAGCAGTTCGGGGACAGGGGCTAACACCGGGGAGCTGTTTTTT. This sequence encodes CASSSGTGANTGELFF.

The sample holds one count of this clone. V usage is TRBV6-5 and J usage is TRBJ2-5; the match to TRBD2 covers 7 bases. Germline V gene sequence: CDR1 MNHEY, CDR2 SVGAGI. The CDR3 totals 14 residues. The trim removed 6 bases at V and 5 bases at J, leaving 9 bases unmatched. The CDR3 region has the DNA TGTGCCAGCAGATTTCGCGGGGGTCGGGAGACCCAGTACTTC. This encodes CASRFRGGRETQYF.

This clone was detected only a few times. A read error may produce the germline difference seen at one junction end. The chain has TRBV7-7 and TRBJ2-3, with a weak D call TRBD2 (5 bases). The CDR3 contains 15 residues. Germline V gene sequence: CDR1 SSHAT, CDR2 FNYEAQ (reference sequence). The CDR3 region has the DNA TGTGCTAGCAGCCTCGGGGTAGATTACACAGATACGCAGTATTTT. Its protein product is CASSLGVDYTDTQYF.

The CDR3 sequence: CASKTGGGAGYGYTF. DNA for the CDR3: TGTGCCAGTAAGACTGGTGGGGGCGCCGGGTATGGCTACACCTTC. The V gene is TRBV19, the J gene TRBJ1-2, with D possibly TRBD1 on 6 matching bases. The CDR3 is 15 amino acids. Germline V gene lookup returns CDR1 LNHDA and CDR2 SQIVND (reference sequence). The germline V and J ends were trimmed by 7 bases and 5 bases, with 20 bases remaining between them.

This clone showed up just once. This sequence joins TRBV6-1 and TRBJ2-3; 11 nucleotides align to TRBD2. The ends lost 4 bases at V and 1 base at J; junction bases unmatched: 10. From germline, CDR1 is MNHNS and CDR2 SASEGT. The length of the CDR3 is 18 residues. CDR3 in amino acids: CASSAPSGGTKRTDTQYF. The CDR3 DNA reads TGTGCCAGCAGTGCACCTAGCGGGGGGACAAAACGCACAGATACGCAGTATTTT.

The chain links TRBV27 to TRBJ2-7; 8 bases are a match to TRBD1. Unmatched junction bases numbered 6, after V lost 5 bases and J lost 3 bases. This CDR3 has 14 amino acids. Germline V gene data show CDR1 as MNHEY and CDR2 as SMNVEV (reference sequence). The CDR3 DNA follows: TGTGCCAGCAGTCCCCGGACAGGGAGCTACGAGCAGTACTTC. This translates into CASSPRTGSYEQYF.

The chain links TRBV4-2 to TRBJ2-5; TRBD2 aligns across 14 bases. This CDR3 region has 16 residues. CDR1 and CDR2 from the germline V gene are LGHNA and YNFKEQ. Trimming cost V 2 bases and J 4 bases; bases outside gene matches: 3. The CDR3 bases are TGTGCCAGCAGCCAAAAGGGGACTAGCGGGAGAGAGACCCAGTACTTC. Amino acids: CASSQKGTSGRETQYF.

This clone came up once. The chain recombines TRBV10-3 with TRBJ2-1; D gene ambiguous. Looked up from germline, CDR1 is ENHRY and CDR2 is SYGVKD. The CDR3 loop spans 13 amino acids. Trimming stripped 2 bases from V and 4 bases from J, with 6 bases between. The CDR3 bases are TGTGCCATCAGTGAGAGAACTTACAATGAGCAGTTCTTC. Protein sequence: CAISERTYNEQFF.

The chain links TRBV30 to TRBJ1-2; maybe TRBD1 (5 bases). This CDR3 is 15 amino acids long. Trimming stripped 5 bases from V and 3 bases from J, with 19 bases between. From germline, CDR1 is GTSNPN and CDR2 SVGIG (reference sequence). CDR3 DNA: TGTGCCTGGGGTCCTAAACAGGTAACGGACTATGGCTACACCTTC. This sequence encodes CAWGPKQVTDYGYTF.

This sequence joins TRBV11-2 and TRBJ2-5; 7 bases map to TRBD2. Trimming removed 5 bases from V and 1 base from J; junction bases left unmatched: 7. The germline V gene encodes CDR1 SGHAT and CDR2 FQNNGV. CDR3 length equals 15 residues. In DNA form, the CDR3 reads TGTGCCAGCAGCCGCCCAACGGGGGGCCAAGAGACCCAGTACTTC. Its translation is CASSRPTGGQETQYF. The full variable domain, completed using reference TRBV11-2 and TRBJ2-5, is EAGVAQSPRYKIIEKRQSVAFWCNPISGHATLYWYQQILGQGPKLLIQFQNNGVVDDSQLPKDRFSAERLKGVDSTLKIQPAKLEDSAVYLCASSRPTGGQETQYFGPGTRLLVL.

This chain uses TRBV7-2 with TRBJ2-3; possibly TRBD2 for D (6 bases). CDR3 length: 13 amino acids. Germline V gene data show CDR1 as SGHTA and CDR2 as FQGNSA. V lost 5 bases to trimming and J lost 0 bases, with 6 bases between them. The CDR3 DNA reads as TGTGCCAGCAGCGGGGGGAGCACAGATACGCAGTATTTT. This codes for CASSGGSTDTQYF.

V is TRBV27 and J is TRBJ1-5, with D possibly being TRBD1 (6 bases). Germline CDR1 MNHEY, CDR2 SMNVEV (reference sequence). The CDR3 extends over 13 amino acids. Trimming took 4 bases from V and 2 from J, leaving 6 bases between them. CDR3 sequence (DNA): TGTGCCAGCAGTTACAGGGGCAATCAGCCCCAGCATTTT. It specifies CASSYRGNQPQHF.

The J gene is TRBJ2-3, the V gene TRBV6-6; no firm D call. There are 14 residues in the CDR3. CDR1 MNHNY and CDR2 SVGAGI come from the germline V gene (reference sequence). The V end lost 2 bases, the J end lost 5 bases, and 11 bases lay between the germline ends. CDR3 residues: CASSYVSRLDTQYF. In DNA, the CDR3 is TGTGCCAGCAGTTACGTAAGCCGACTAGATACGCAGTATTTT.

The rearrangement uses TRBV2 and TRBJ1-1; a weak D match, TRBD1 (6 bases). There are 15 residues in the CDR3. V was clipped by 6 bases and J by 0 bases, with 14 bases between them. From germline, CDR1 is SNHLY and CDR2 FYNNEI. CDR3 DNA: TGTGCCAGCAGGCAACAGGGTGGGGTGAACACTGAAGCTTTCTTT. It translates to CASRQQGGVNTEAFF.

CDR3 in DNA: TGTGCCAGCAGCGCTCGGACAGGGAATTCACCCCTCCACTTT. Its protein product is CASSARTGNSPLHF. The chain employs TRBV11-2 and TRBJ1-6, with 8 positions matching TRBD1. CDR1 and CDR2 from the germline V gene are SGHAT and FQNNGV. The CDR3 length is 14 residues. The trim removed 5 bases at V and 7 bases at J, leaving 4 bases unmatched.

CDR3 sequence: CASSPGLIYNEQFF. The CDR3 region has the DNA TGTGCCAGCAGCCCGGGACTAATCTACAATGAGCAGTTCTTC. V usage is TRBV7-2 and J usage is TRBJ2-1; TRBD2 agrees at 7 bases. Germline assignment: CDR1 SGHTA and CDR2 FQGNSA. The CDR3 loop spans 14 amino acids. J was trimmed by 3 bases and V by 5 bases; bases with no gene match: 4.

V and J are TRBV24-1 and TRBJ2-2; 8 positions agree with TRBD1. CDR1 is KGHDR and CDR2 is SFDVKD in the germline V gene. The ends lost 3 bases at V and 0 bases at J; junction bases unmatched: 5. The CDR3 extends over 17 amino acids. As DNA, the CDR3 is TGTGCCACCAGTGATCCCCGCAGGGGGCCGAACACCGGGGAGCTGTTTTTT. Translation: CATSDPRRGPNTGELFF.

The chain uses TRBV20-1 and TRBJ2-1; either TRBD1 or TRBD2 may supply D (7 bases each). Trimming cost V 3 bases and J 12 bases, with 18 bases left between them. Germline loops: CDR1 DFQATT, CDR2 SNEGSKA (reference sequence). This CDR3 region has 13 residues. This chain's CDR3 is CSASGTTRGVQFF. As DNA, the CDR3 is TGCAGTGCTAGTGGGACTACCAGGGGGGTGCAGTTCTTC.